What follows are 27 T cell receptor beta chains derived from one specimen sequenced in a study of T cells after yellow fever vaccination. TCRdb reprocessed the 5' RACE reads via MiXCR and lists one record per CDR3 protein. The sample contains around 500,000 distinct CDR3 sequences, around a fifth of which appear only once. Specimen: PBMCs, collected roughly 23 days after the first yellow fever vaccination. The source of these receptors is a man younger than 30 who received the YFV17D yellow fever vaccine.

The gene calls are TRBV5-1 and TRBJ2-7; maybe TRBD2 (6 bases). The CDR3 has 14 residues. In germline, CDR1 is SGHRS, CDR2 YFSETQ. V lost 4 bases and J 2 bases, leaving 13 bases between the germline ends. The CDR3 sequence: CASSTASAPYEQYF. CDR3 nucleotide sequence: TGCGCCAGCAGCACGGCTAGCGCCCCCTACGAGCAGTACTTC.

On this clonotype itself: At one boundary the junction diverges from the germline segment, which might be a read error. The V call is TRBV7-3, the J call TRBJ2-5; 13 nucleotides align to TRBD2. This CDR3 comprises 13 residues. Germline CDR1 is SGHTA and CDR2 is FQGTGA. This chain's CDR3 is CASSPGGLAGAHF. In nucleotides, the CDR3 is TGTGCCAGCAGCCCCGGAGGACTAGCGGGGGCACACTTC.

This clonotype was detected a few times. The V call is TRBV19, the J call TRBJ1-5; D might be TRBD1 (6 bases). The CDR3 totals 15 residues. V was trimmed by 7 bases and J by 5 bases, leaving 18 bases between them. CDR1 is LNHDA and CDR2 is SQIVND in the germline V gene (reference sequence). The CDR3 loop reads CASTWDTGGDQPQHF. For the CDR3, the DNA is TGTGCCAGTACTTGGGACACCGGAGGGGATCAGCCCCAGCATTTT.

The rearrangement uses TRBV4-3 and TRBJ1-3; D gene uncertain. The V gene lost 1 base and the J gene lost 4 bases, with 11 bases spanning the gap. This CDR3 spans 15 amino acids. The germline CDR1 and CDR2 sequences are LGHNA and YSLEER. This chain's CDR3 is CASSQARGTGNTIYF. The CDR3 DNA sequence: TGCGCCAGCAGCCAAGCGCGGGGAACGGGAAACACCATATATTTT.

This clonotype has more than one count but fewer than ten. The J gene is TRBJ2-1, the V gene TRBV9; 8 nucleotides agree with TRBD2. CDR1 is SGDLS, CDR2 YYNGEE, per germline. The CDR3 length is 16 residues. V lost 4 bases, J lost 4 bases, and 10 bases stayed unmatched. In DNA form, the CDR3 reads TGTGCCAGCAGCTCTTCATTAGCGGGGAGTTACAATGAGCAGTTCTTC. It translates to CASSSSLAGSYNEQFF.

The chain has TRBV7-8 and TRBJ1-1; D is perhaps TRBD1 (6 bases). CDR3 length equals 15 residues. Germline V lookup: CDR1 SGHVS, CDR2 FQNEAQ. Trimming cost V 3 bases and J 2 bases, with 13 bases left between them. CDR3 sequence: CASSFLGGYNTEAFF. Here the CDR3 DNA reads TGTGCCAGCAGCTTTTTAGGGGGTTACAACACTGAAGCTTTCTTT. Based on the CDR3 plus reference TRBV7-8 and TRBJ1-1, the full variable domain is GAGVSQSPRYKVAKRGQDVALRCDPISGHVSLFWYQQALGQGPEFLTYFQNEAQLDKSGLPSDRFFAERPEGSVSTLKIQRTQQEDSAVYLCASSFLGGYNTEAFFGQGTRLTVV.

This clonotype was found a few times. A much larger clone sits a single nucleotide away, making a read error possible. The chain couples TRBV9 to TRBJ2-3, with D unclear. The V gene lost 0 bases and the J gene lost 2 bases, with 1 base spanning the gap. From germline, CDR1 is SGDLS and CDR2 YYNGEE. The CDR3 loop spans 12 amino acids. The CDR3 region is CASSVDTDTQYF. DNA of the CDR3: TGTGCCAGCAGCGTAGACACAGATACGCAGTATTTT. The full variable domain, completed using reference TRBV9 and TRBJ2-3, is DSGVTQTPKHLITATGQRVTLRCSPRSGDLSVYWYQQSLDQGLQFLIQYYNGEERAKGNILERFSAQQFPDLHSELNLSSLELGDSALYFCASSVDTDTQYFGPGTRLTVL.

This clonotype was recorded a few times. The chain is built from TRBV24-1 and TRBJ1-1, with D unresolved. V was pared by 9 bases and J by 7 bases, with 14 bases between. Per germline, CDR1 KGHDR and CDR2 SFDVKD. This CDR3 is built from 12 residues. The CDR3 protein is CATLSWEGEAFF. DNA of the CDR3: TGTGCCACCCTTTCATGGGAGGGTGAAGCTTTCTTT.

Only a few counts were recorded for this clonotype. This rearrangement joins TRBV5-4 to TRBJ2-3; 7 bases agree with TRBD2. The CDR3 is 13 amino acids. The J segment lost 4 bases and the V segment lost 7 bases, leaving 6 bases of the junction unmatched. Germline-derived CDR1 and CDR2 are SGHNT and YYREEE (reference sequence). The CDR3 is CASGLDASDTQYF. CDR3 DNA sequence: TGTGCCAGCGGACTAGATGCATCAGATACGCAGTATTTT.

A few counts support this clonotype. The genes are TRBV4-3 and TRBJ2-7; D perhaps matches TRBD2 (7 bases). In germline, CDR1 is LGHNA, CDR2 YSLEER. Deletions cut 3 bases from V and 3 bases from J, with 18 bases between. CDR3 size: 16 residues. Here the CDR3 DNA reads TGCGCCAGCAGCCAGGGGGGGCAGGGCTCTTTCTACGAGCAGTACTTC. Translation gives CASSQGGQGSFYEQYF.

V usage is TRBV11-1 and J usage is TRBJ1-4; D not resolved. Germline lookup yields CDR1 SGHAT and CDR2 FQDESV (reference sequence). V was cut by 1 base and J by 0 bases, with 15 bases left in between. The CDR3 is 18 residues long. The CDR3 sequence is CASSLEFAAFATNEKLFF. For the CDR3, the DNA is TGTGCCAGCAGCTTAGAGTTTGCAGCTTTTGCAACTAATGAAAAACTGTTTTTT.

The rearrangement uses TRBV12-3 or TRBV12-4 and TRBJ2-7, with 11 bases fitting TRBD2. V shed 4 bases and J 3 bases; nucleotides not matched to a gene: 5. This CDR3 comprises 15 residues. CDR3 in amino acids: CASSSGLAVLYEQYF. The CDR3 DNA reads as TGTGCCAGCAGTTCGGGACTAGCGGTGCTCTACGAGCAGTACTTC.

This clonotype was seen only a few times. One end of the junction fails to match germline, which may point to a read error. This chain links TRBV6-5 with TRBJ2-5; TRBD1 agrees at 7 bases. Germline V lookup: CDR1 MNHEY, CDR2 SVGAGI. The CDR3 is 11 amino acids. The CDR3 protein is CASSNDRALNF. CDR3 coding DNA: TGTGCCAGCAGTAACGACAGGGCCCTCAACTTC.

The CDR3 reads CASSLDLAGAFF. In DNA, the CDR3 is TGCGCCAGCAGCTTGGACCTGGCGGGGGCTTTCTTT. The chain employs TRBV5-1 and TRBJ1-1, with D hard to call. Between the trimmed V and J ends, which lost 0 bases and 11 bases, there was a span of 11 bases. From germline, CDR1 is SGHRS and CDR2 YFSETQ. This CDR3 contains 12 residues.

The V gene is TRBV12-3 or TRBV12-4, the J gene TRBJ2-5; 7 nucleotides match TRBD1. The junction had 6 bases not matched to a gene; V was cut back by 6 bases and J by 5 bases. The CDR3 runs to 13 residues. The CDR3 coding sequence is TGTGCCAGCAGGTGGACAGGCCGGGAGACCCAGTACTTC. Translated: CASRWTGRETQYF.

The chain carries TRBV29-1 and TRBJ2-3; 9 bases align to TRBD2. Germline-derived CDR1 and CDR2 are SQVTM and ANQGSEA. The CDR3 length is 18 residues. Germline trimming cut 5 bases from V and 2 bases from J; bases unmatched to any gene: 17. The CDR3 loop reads CSVSAGGPAGLHTDTQYF. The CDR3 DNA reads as TGCAGCGTTTCGGCGGGGGGGCCAGCCGGTCTCCACACAGATACGCAGTATTTT.

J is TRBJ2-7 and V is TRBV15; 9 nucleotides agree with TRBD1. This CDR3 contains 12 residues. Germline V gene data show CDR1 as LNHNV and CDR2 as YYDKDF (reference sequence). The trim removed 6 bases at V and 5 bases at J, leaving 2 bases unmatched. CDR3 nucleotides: TGTGCCACCAGACGGGACAGGGACGAGCAGTACTTC. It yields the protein CATRRDRDEQYF.

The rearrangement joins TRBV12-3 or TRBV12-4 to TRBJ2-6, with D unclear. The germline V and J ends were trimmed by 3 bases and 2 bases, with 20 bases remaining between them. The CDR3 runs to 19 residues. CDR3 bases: TGTGCCAGCAGTTTCTATGGTCTATATTCCTCCGCTGGGGCCAACGTCCTGACTTTC. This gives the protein CASSFYGLYSSAGANVLTF.

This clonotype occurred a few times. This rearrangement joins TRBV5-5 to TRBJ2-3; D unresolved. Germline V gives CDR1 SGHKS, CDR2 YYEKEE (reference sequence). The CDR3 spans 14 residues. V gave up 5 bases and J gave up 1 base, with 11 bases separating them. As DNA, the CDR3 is TGTGCCAGCAGGCCGACTGGGGGCACAGATACGCAGTATTTT. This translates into CASRPTGGTDTQYF.

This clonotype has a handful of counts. CDR3 coding DNA: TGCGCCAGCAGCCACCCTGGCGGGGGCGAGTCCGGTACGCAGTATTTT. Translated: CASSHPGGGESGTQYF. V and J are TRBV4-1 and TRBJ2-3; possible D gene TRBD2, 7 bases. The CDR3 runs 16 residues. V was cut by 3 bases and J by 8 bases, with 21 bases left in between. Germline V gene sequence: CDR1 MGHRA, CDR2 YSYEKL.

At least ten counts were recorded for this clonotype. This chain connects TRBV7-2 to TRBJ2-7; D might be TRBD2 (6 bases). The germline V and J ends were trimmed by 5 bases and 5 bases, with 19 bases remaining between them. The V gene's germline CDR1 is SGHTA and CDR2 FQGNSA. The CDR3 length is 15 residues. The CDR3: CASSPLPGGTDEQYF. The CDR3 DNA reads TGTGCCAGCAGCCCTTTACCCGGCGGGACCGACGAGCAGTACTTC.

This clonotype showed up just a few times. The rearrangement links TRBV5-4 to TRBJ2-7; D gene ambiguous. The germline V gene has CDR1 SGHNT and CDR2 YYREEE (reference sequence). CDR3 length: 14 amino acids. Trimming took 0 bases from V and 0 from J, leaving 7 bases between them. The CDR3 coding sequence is TGTGCCAGCAGCTTGGAACCGAACTCCTACGAGCAGTACTTC. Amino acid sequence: CASSLEPNSYEQYF.

The CDR3 sequence is CAISESLTRNTEAFF. CDR3 bases: TGTGCCATCAGTGAGTCACTGACCCGGAACACTGAAGCTTTCTTT. The genes are TRBV10-3 and TRBJ1-1; no reliable D call. The CDR3 length is 15 residues. Trimming took 0 bases from V and 1 from J, leaving 9 bases between them. Germline V gene lookup returns CDR1 ENHRY and CDR2 SYGVKD.

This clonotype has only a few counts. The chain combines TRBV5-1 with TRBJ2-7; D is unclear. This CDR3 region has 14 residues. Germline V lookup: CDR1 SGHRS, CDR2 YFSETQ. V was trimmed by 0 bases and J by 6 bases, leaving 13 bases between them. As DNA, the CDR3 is TGCGCCAGCAGCTTGGCCGGGTTCATGGTCGAGCAGTACGTC. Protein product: CASSLAGFMVEQYV.

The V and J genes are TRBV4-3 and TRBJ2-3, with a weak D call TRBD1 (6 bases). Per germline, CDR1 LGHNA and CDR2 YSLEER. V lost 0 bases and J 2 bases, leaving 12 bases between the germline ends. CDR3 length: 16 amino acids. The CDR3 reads CASSQENRVNTDTQYF. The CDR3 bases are TGCGCCAGCAGCCAAGAAAACAGGGTCAACACAGATACGCAGTATTTT.

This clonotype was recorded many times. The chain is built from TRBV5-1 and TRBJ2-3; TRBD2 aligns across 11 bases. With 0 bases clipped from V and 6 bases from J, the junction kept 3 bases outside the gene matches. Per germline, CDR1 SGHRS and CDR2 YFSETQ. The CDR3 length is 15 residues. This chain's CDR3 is CASSLASGGSDTQYF. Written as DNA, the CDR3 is TGCGCCAGCAGCTTGGCTAGCGGGGGGTCGGATACGCAGTATTTT.

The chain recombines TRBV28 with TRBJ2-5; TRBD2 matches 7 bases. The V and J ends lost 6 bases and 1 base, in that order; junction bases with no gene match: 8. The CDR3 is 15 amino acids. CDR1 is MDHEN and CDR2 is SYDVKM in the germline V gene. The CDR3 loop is CASSPSGQSQETQYF. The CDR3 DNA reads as TGTGCCAGCAGCCCTAGCGGCCAGTCCCAAGAGACCCAGTACTTC.